The 30 T cell receptor beta chains listed next were all sequenced from one sample in a study of shared clonotypes between healthy human individuals. Profiling relied on immunoSEQ multiplex PCR, and the TCRdb table lists in-frame clones only, not all of them. The table lists 470,000 or so clones, approximately 78% of them singletons, with 12% in the top ten. Material for sequencing was PBMCs. The receptor set was obtained from a woman in her 40s in good health. Some clones in this sample may be carry-over from other donors' samples.

This clone was observed once. The rearrangement links TRBV6-1 to TRBJ1-5, with a tentative D call TRBD1 (6 bases). V lost 3 bases and J lost 2, with 20 bases in between. This CDR3 region has 18 residues. Germline V gene data show CDR1 as MNHNS and CDR2 as SASEGT. CDR3 in DNA: TGTGCCAGCAGTGACCAAGTACAGGGCCGTACGGGCAATCAGCCCCAGCATTTT. Amino acid sequence: CASSDQVQGRTGNQPQHF.

This clone was counted between two and nine times. The same CDR3 also results from other DNA sequences found in this sample. The CDR3 region is CASSSTSGTYNEQFF. The CDR3 DNA is TGCGCCAGCAGCTCGACTAGCGGAACCTACAATGAGCAGTTCTTC. The chain combines TRBV5-1 with TRBJ2-1; 9 nucleotides align to TRBD2. Germline CDR1 SGHRS, CDR2 YFSETQ. V shed 3 bases, J shed 2 bases, and the junction held 3 bases outside the gene matches. This CDR3 has 15 amino acids.

This clone occurred a few times. The gene calls are TRBV28 and TRBJ2-3, with TRBD1 as a possible D gene (5 bases). Per the germline V gene, CDR1 is MDHEN and CDR2 is SYDVKM. V was cut by 6 bases and J by 0 bases, with 13 bases left in between. The CDR3 extends over 15 amino acids. CDR3 protein: CASRPPQGSTDTQYF. CDR3 coding DNA: TGTGCCAGCAGACCTCCGCAGGGCAGCACAGATACGCAGTATTTT.

V usage is TRBV5-1 and J usage is TRBJ2-1, with D possibly matching TRBD1 (5 bases). V was shortened by 0 bases and J by 4 bases, with 8 bases between the two germline ends. This CDR3 contains 14 residues. Germline V gene lookup returns CDR1 SGHRS and CDR2 YFSETQ. The CDR3 nucleotides read TGCGCCAGCAGCTTGGTAACAGGATACAATGAGCAGTTCTTC. Translated, it gives CASSLVTGYNEQFF.

The CDR3 DNA is TGCGCCAGCAGCTTGGACGGGAGAGCGGAGACCCAGTACTTC. This encodes CASSLDGRAETQYF. V gene TRBV5-1 combines with J gene TRBJ2-5; D may be TRBD2 (6 bases). V was clipped by 0 bases and J by 5 bases, with 11 bases between them. The germline V gene has CDR1 SGHRS and CDR2 YFSETQ. The length of the CDR3 is 14 residues.

The V and J genes are TRBV28 and TRBJ1-1; no clear D gene. Per germline, CDR1 MDHEN and CDR2 SYDVKM. Trimming cost V 7 bases and J 0 bases, with 18 bases left between them. The CDR3 length is 16 residues. CDR3 nucleotides: TGTGCCAGCAATCCTCCAAGGTGGAGGATGAACACTGAAGCTTTCTTT. Translating it yields CASNPPRWRMNTEAFF.

The chain employs TRBV30 and TRBJ2-6; D not certain. The germline V and J ends were trimmed by 4 bases and 4 bases, with 8 bases remaining between them. Germline V CDR1 and CDR2: GTSNPN, SVGIG (reference sequence). The CDR3 runs to 13 residues. CDR3 residues: CAWIMAGANVLTF. For the CDR3, the DNA is TGTGCCTGGATCATGGCAGGGGCCAACGTCCTGACTTTC. The full variable domain, in which reference TRBV30 and TRBJ2-6 provide the parts outside the CDR3, is SQTIHQWPATLVQPVGSPLSLECTVEGTSNPNLYWYRQAAGRGLQLLFYSVGIGQISSEVPQNLSASRPQDRQFILSSKKLLLSDSGFYLCAWIMAGANVLTFGAGSRLTVL.

The chain combines TRBV6-5 with TRBJ1-4; tentative D call: TRBD1 (6 bases). Between the trimmed V and J ends, which lost 2 bases and 0 bases, there was a span of 10 bases. The CDR3 is 16 amino acids. The germline V gene encodes CDR1 MNHEY and CDR2 SVGAGI. The CDR3 nucleotides read TGTGCCAGCAGTTACGACAGGACAACAACTAATGAAAAACTGTTTTTT. Translation gives CASSYDRTTTNEKLFF.

Concerning this clone itself: The same CDR3 arises from other DNA sequences in this sample as well. The rearrangement uses TRBV29-1 and TRBJ2-1; 14 nucleotides align to TRBD2. V shed 7 bases and J 6 bases; nucleotides not matched to a gene: 2. The CDR3 is made up of 13 amino acids. Per germline, CDR1 SQVTM and CDR2 ANQGSEA. The CDR3 region has the DNA TGCAGCGCTGGGACTAGCGGGAGCAATGAGCAGTTCTTC. Translated: CSAGTSGSNEQFF.

The genes are TRBV5-4 and TRBJ2-7; maybe TRBD1 (6 bases). Germline CDR1 and CDR2: SGHNT and YYREEE (reference sequence). V gave up 0 bases and J gave up 1 base, with 11 bases separating them. This CDR3 comprises 15 residues. CDR3 sequence reads: CASSLGQGQSYEQYF. The CDR3 nucleotides read TGTGCCAGCAGCTTGGGTCAGGGACAATCCTACGAGCAGTACTTC.

The genes are TRBV5-1 and TRBJ1-5; a weak D match, TRBD1 (5 bases). The V gene lost 0 bases and the J gene lost 6 bases, with 7 bases spanning the gap. The CDR3 totals 13 residues. Germline V gives CDR1 SGHRS, CDR2 YFSETQ. CDR3 amino acids: CASSLAGTQPQHF. For the CDR3, the DNA is TGCGCCAGCAGCTTGGCTGGGACTCAGCCCCAGCATTTT.

The chain recombines TRBV19 with TRBJ1-5; no definite D call. The CDR3 is 12 amino acids. CDR1 and CDR2 from the germline V gene are LNHDA and SQIVND (reference sequence). V lost 3 bases and J 7 bases, leaving 7 bases between the germline ends. The CDR3: CASSMYDQPQHF. The CDR3 nucleotides read TGTGCCAGTAGTATGTACGACCAGCCCCAGCATTTT.

Concerning this clone itself: This clone may be a read error of a much larger clone one base away. The chain joins TRBV11-1 to TRBJ2-3; the D is unclear. Germline V gene data show CDR1 as SGHAT and CDR2 as FQDESV (reference sequence). This CDR3 is 12 amino acids long. V lost 1 base to trimming and J lost 3 bases, with 2 bases between them. The CDR3 loop reads CASSLGTDTQYF. Here the CDR3 DNA reads TGTGCCAGCAGCTTAGGTACAGATACGCAGTATTTT.

The rearrangement joins TRBV5-1 to TRBJ2-2; no definite D call. V was trimmed by 4 bases and J by 1 base, leaving 11 bases between them. Per the germline V gene, CDR1 is SGHRS and CDR2 is YFSETQ. The length of the CDR3 is 15 residues. The CDR3 region has the DNA TGCGCCAGCAGCCCAAGGACCATGAACACCGGGGAGCTGTTTTTT. Its protein is CASSPRTMNTGELFF.

This clone was recorded only once. A far larger clone differs by one base, so this is likely a read error. The chain employs TRBV30 and TRBJ1-2; D is unresolved. Between the trimmed V and J ends, which lost 4 bases and 8 bases, there was a span of 14 bases. The CDR3 runs 12 residues. Germline CDR1 GTSNPN, CDR2 SVGIG (reference sequence). The CDR3: CAWTMGGGGYTF. The DNA of the CDR3 is TGTGCCTGGACCATGGGCGGCGGAGGCTACACCTTC. The full variable domain, its missing parts supplied by reference TRBV30 and TRBJ1-2, is SQTIHQWPATLVQPVGSPLSLECTVEGTSNPNLYWYRQAAGRGLQLLFYSVGIGQISSEVPQNLSASRPQDRQFILSSKKLLLSDSGFYLCAWTMGGGGYTFGSGTRLTVV.

The CDR3 bases are TGTGCCAGCAGGACTCCGGACAGAGCAGTCGGCACAGATACGCAGTATTTT. This sequence encodes CASRTPDRAVGTDTQYF. The chain uses TRBV28 and TRBJ2-3; D is possibly TRBD1 (6 bases). The CDR3 totals 17 residues. Trimming left V 6 bases short and J 1 base short, with 20 bases between. Per germline, CDR1 MDHEN and CDR2 SYDVKM. The full variable domain, in which reference TRBV28 and TRBJ2-3 provide the parts outside the CDR3, is DVKVTQSSRYLVKRTGEKVFLECVQDMDHENMFWYRQDPGLGLRLIYFSYDVKMKEKGDIPEGYSVSREKKERFSLILESASTNQTSMYLCASRTPDRAVGTDTQYFGPGTRLTVL.

J is TRBJ2-2 and V is TRBV7-9, with 10 bases identical to TRBD2. CDR1 SEHNR and CDR2 FQNEAQ come from the germline V gene (reference sequence). This CDR3 is 16 amino acids long. With 3 bases clipped from V and 1 base from J, the junction kept 2 bases outside the gene matches. CDR3 protein: CASSFGLAENTGELFF. As DNA, the CDR3 is TGTGCCAGCAGCTTCGGACTAGCGGAGAACACCGGGGAGCTGTTTTTT.

The chain employs TRBV28 and TRBJ2-7; D gene ambiguous. CDR1 is MDHEN and CDR2 is SYDVKM in the germline V gene. The ends were cut back, 10 bases at V and 4 bases at J, with 11 bases in the middle. CDR3 length equals 11 residues. CDR3 coding DNA: TGTGCCACCCTAGGAGAATACGAGCAGTACTTC. Protein sequence: CATLGEYEQYF. The full variable domain, its missing parts supplied by reference TRBV28 and TRBJ2-7, is DVKVTQSSRYLVKRTGEKVFLECVQDMDHENMFWYRQDPGLGLRLIYFSYDVKMKEKGDIPEGYSVSREKKERFSLILESASTNQTSMYLCATLGEYEQYFGPGTRLTVT.

This clone was detected ten times or more. The chain is built from TRBV14 and TRBJ1-2; TRBD1 is a possible D gene (6 bases). Per germline, CDR1 SGHDN and CDR2 FVKESK. The CDR3 sequence is 17 residues long. V was shortened by 5 bases and J by 3 bases, with 22 bases between the two germline ends. The DNA for the CDR3 is TGTGCCAGCAGCTACATCCTAGACAGGTGGGGATACTATGGCTACACCTTC. Translated: CASSYILDRWGYYGYTF.

This chain joins TRBV15 and TRBJ2-7, with TRBD2 matching over 7 bases. Germline V CDR1 and CDR2: LNHNV, YYDKDF (reference sequence). V shed 7 bases and J 1 base; nucleotides not matched to a gene: 4. The CDR3 is 13 residues long. The chain's CDR3 is CATTWGGSYEQYF. The CDR3 nucleotides are TGTGCCACCACCTGGGGGGGTTCCTACGAGCAGTACTTC.

The V and J genes are TRBV13 and TRBJ2-7; maybe TRBD1 (6 bases). The V gene's germline CDR1 is PRHDT and CDR2 FYEKMQ (reference sequence). V was shortened by 3 bases and J by 4 bases, with 10 bases between the two germline ends. The CDR3 loop spans 13 amino acids. In DNA form, the CDR3 reads TGTGCCAGCAGCTTCTTAGGACAGTACGAGCAGTACTTC. As protein: CASSFLGQYEQYF.

This clone showed up just a few times. The rearrangement uses TRBV25-1 and TRBJ2-7; D perhaps matches TRBD2 (6 bases). Trimming took off 3 bases at V and 5 bases at J, with 11 bases between the two ends. The germline V gene has CDR1 MGHDK and CDR2 SYGVNS. The CDR3 is 13 amino acids. The CDR3 here is CASSELGGDEQYF. The CDR3 nucleotides are TGTGCCAGCAGTGAGTTGGGAGGCGACGAGCAGTACTTC.

Written as DNA, the CDR3 is TGTGCCACCAGCGGGGGATTGGGCCTGAGCTCCTACGAGCAGTACTTC. This sequence encodes CATSGGLGLSSYEQYF. This chain connects TRBV15 to TRBJ2-7; D is tentatively TRBD1 or TRBD2 (5 bases each). Trimming removed 5 bases at V and 0 bases at J, with 17 bases between. The length of the CDR3 is 16 residues. Germline loops: CDR1 LNHNV, CDR2 YYDKDF (reference sequence).

The chain is built from TRBV7-3 and TRBJ2-7; 15 nucleotides match TRBD2. The CDR3 totals 16 residues. The J segment lost 4 bases and the V segment lost 5 bases, leaving 6 bases of the junction unmatched. Germline assignment: CDR1 SGHTA and CDR2 FQGTGA. This CDR3 reads CASSPPGLAGGYEQYF. The CDR3 region has the DNA TGTGCCAGCAGCCCGCCGGGACTAGCGGGAGGTTACGAGCAGTACTTC.

The chain has TRBV28 and TRBJ2-7; 9 bases align to TRBD1. Germline V gene lookup returns CDR1 MDHEN and CDR2 SYDVKM. The CDR3 is 15 residues long. Trimming removed 4 bases from V and 6 bases from J; junction bases left unmatched: 10. CDR3 in amino acids: CASSYTYRGRSEQYF. The CDR3 DNA reads as TGTGCCAGCAGTTACACCTACAGGGGGCGCAGCGAGCAGTACTTC.

The J gene is TRBJ2-3, the V gene TRBV30; possibly TRBD1 or TRBD2 for D (7 bases each). Deletions cut 3 bases from V and 6 bases from J, with 13 bases between. This CDR3 region has 13 residues. Germline V gene lookup returns CDR1 GTSNPN and CDR2 SVGIG (reference sequence). The CDR3 spells CAWSPGGGDTQYF. In DNA, the CDR3 is TGTGCCTGGAGCCCAGGGGGAGGGGATACGCAGTATTTT.

V and J are TRBV2 and TRBJ1-5, with D unclear. This CDR3 contains 12 residues. Trimming removed 2 bases at V and 7 bases at J, with 6 bases between. Germline V gene lookup returns CDR1 SNHLY and CDR2 FYNNEI. This CDR3 reads CASSESGQPQHF. The CDR3 nucleotides read TGTGCCAGCAGTGAAAGTGGACAGCCCCAGCATTTT. Full variable domain (outside the CDR3, taken from reference TRBV2 and TRBJ1-5): EPEVTQTPSHQVTQMGQEVILRCVPISNHLYFYWYRQILGQKVEFLVSFYNNEISEKSEIFDDQFSVERPDGSNFTLKIRSTKLEDSAMYFCASSESGQPQHFGDGTRLSIL.

The chain carries TRBV6-4 and TRBJ1-3, with TRBD1 matching over 10 bases. This CDR3 has 16 amino acids. J lost 1 base, V lost 8 bases, and 8 bases had no gene match. The germline gives CDR1 MRHNA, CDR2 SNTAGT. CDR3 bases: TGTGCCAGCCGTCAGGACAGGGGGATTTCTGGAAACACCATATATTTT. Its protein is CASRQDRGISGNTIYF.

The chain is built from TRBV27 and TRBJ1-2; no definite D call. There are 14 residues in the CDR3. The germline CDR1 and CDR2 sequences are MNHEY and SMNVEV (reference sequence). The germline V and J ends were trimmed by 6 bases and 7 bases, with 18 bases remaining between them. The CDR3 reads CASSTNQAAFGYTF. The CDR3 DNA reads TGTGCCAGCAGCACCAATCAGGCCGCCTTTGGCTACACCTTC.

This chain links TRBV6-1 with TRBJ2-5, with TRBD1 matching 8 bases. The J call is in doubt because the DNA end fits TRBJ2-7 better. There are 14 residues in the CDR3. CDR1 is MNHNS and CDR2 is SASEGT in the germline V gene. CDR3: CASSAGQGLYEQYF. The DNA for the CDR3 is TGTGCCAGCAGTGCCGGACAGGGATTATACGAGCAGTACTTC.